One sample yielded the 9 T cell receptor beta chains listed below, sequenced in a study of blood T cell repertoires in COVID-19. Generated by immunoSEQ multiplex PCR, the TCRdb table keeps only in-frame clones and is missing some. Here the sample spans about 46,000 clones, 80% to 90% being singletons. The sequencing sample was made of peripheral blood. These receptors originate from an elderly woman with COVID-19, enrolled during active disease.

The CDR3 DNA reads TGCGCCAGCAGCCTGACAGAGACCGGGGAGCTGTTTTTT. Protein product: CASSLTETGELFF. The V gene is TRBV5-1, the J gene TRBJ2-2; D is perhaps TRBD1 (5 bases). Trimming pared 4 bases from V and 5 bases from J, leaving 9 bases between. The germline V gene encodes CDR1 SGHRS and CDR2 YFSETQ. The CDR3 length is 13 residues.

The chain has TRBV7-3 and TRBJ2-5, with TRBD2 matching over 8 bases. The trim removed 6 bases at V and 4 bases at J, leaving 4 bases unmatched. Germline V gene lookup returns CDR1 SGHTA and CDR2 FQGTGA. The length of the CDR3 is 13 residues. CDR3: CASSPGGSETQYF. DNA for the CDR3: TGTGCCAGCAGTCCGGGGGGGTCAGAGACCCAGTACTTC. The whole variable domain, filled in from reference TRBV7-3 and TRBJ2-5, reads GAGVSQTPSNKVTEKGKYVELRCDPISGHTALYWYRQSLGQGPEFLIYFQGTGAADDSGLPNDRFFAVRPEGSVSTLKIQRTERGDSAVYLCASSPGGSETQYFGPGTRLLVL.

The chain joins TRBV11-3 to TRBJ2-1, with D tentatively TRBD2 (6 bases). The germline gives CDR1 SGHNT, CDR2 YENEEA. CDR3 length: 14 residues. Trimming took 1 base from V and 8 from J, leaving 12 bases between them. CDR3 protein: CASSLGGVYDEQFF. In DNA form, the CDR3 reads TGTGCCAGCAGCTTAGGCGGGGTTTATGATGAGCAGTTCTTC.

CDR3 region: CASSLAVQGNEQYF. The CDR3 nucleotides read TGTGCCAGCAGCTTAGCGGTACAGGGGAACGAGCAGTACTTC. V is TRBV7-2 and J is TRBJ2-7; 7 bases map to TRBD1. Germline CDR1 reads SGHTA; CDR2 reads FQGNSA. This CDR3 spans 14 amino acids. V shed 0 bases, J shed 5 bases, and the junction held 4 bases outside the gene matches.

The chain uses TRBV6-4 and TRBJ1-2; 10 bases match TRBD1. The CDR3 consists of 14 residues. CDR1 is MRHNA, CDR2 SNTAGT, per germline. Trimming took 8 bases from V and 6 from J; bases not matched to a gene: 9. In DNA, the CDR3 is TGTGCCAGCTCGAGAGGACAGGGGGTGGATGGCTACACCTTC. Translated: CASSRGQGVDGYTF.

This sequence joins TRBV28 and TRBJ1-6; D may be TRBD1 (5 bases). Looked up from germline, CDR1 is MDHEN and CDR2 is SYDVKM. The CDR3 has 13 amino acids. Trimming cost V 10 bases and J 5 bases, with 12 bases left between them. For the CDR3, the DNA is TGTGCCACCCAGGGTGCTGATAATTCACCCCTCCACTTT. Its translation: CATQGADNSPLHF.

This clone was seen only once. The rearrangement uses TRBV6-2 or TRBV6-3 and TRBJ2-7, with D possibly TRBD1 on 6 matching bases. The germline V gene has CDR1 MNHEY and CDR2 SVGEGT. CDR3 length equals 16 residues. The V end lost 3 bases, the J end lost 7 bases, and 22 bases lay between the germline ends. Here the CDR3 reads CASSYRARQVPGEQYF. DNA of the CDR3: TGTGCCAGCAGTTATCGGGCCCGACAGGTCCCGGGGGAGCAGTACTTC.

The J gene is TRBJ1-2, the V gene TRBV27, with TRBD1 identical over 8 bases. The CDR3 covers 14 residues. From germline, CDR1 is MNHEY and CDR2 SMNVEV (reference sequence). V was pared by 0 bases and J by 7 bases, with 4 bases of the junction left unmatched. Here the CDR3 DNA reads TGTGCCAGCAGTTTATCGGACAGGGCGCTTGGCTACACCTTC. Protein: CASSLSDRALGYTF.

The chain recombines TRBV5-1 with TRBJ1-3; TRBD1 matches 7 bases. J was trimmed by 2 bases and V by 2 bases; bases with no gene match: 10. The V gene's germline CDR1 is SGHRS and CDR2 YFSETQ. CDR3 length equals 17 residues. The CDR3 nucleotides read TGCGCCAGCAGCTTAACGTCCGACAGGGCTCCTGGAAACACCATATATTTT. Encoded protein: CASSLTSDRAPGNTIYF.